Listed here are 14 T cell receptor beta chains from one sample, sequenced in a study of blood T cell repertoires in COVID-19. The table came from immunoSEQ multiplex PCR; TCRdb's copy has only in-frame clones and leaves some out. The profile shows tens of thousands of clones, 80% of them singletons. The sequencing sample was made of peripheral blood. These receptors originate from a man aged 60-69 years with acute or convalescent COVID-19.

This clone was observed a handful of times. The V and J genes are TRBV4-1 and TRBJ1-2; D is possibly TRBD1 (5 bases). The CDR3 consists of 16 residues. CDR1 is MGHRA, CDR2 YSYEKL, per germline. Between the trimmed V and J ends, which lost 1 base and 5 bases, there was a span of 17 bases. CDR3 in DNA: TGCGCCAGCAGCCAAGGATCAGGGCCTAACCTTTATGGCTACACCTTC. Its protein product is CASSQGSGPNLYGYTF.

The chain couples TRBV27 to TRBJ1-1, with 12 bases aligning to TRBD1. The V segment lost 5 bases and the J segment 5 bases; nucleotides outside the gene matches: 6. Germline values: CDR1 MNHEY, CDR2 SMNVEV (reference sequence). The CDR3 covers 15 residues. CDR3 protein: CASSPGTGGLTEAFF. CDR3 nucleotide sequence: TGTGCCAGCAGTCCCGGGACAGGGGGCTTGACTGAAGCTTTCTTT.

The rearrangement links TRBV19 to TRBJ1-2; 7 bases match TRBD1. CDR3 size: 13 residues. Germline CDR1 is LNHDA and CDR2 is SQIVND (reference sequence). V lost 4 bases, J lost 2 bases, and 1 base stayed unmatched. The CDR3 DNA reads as TGTGCCAGTAGTAAGGGGGCAAACTATGGCTACACCTTC. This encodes CASSKGANYGYTF. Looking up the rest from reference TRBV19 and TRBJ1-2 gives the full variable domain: DGGITQSPKYLFRKEGQNVTLSCEQNLNHDAMYWYRQDPGQGLRLIYYSQIVNDFQKGDIAEGYSVSREKKESFPLTVTSAQKNPTAFYLCASSKGANYGYTFGSGTRLTVV.

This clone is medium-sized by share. DNA for the CDR3: TGTGCCAGCAGCCAAGGGGGGGACTCCTACGAGCAGTACTTC. It encodes CASSQGGDSYEQYF. This chain uses TRBV4-2 with TRBJ2-7; D is perhaps TRBD2 (6 bases). Germline V gene sequence: CDR1 LGHNA, CDR2 YNFKEQ. The CDR3 runs to 14 residues. Deletions cut 1 base from V and 0 bases from J, with 7 bases between.

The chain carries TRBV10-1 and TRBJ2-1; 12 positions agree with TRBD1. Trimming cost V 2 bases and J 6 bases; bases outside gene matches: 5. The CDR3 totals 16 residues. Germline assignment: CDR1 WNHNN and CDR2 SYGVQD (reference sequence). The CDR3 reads CASSENRDRGPNEQFF. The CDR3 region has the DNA TGCGCCAGCAGTGAGAACCGGGACAGGGGGCCCAATGAGCAGTTCTTC.

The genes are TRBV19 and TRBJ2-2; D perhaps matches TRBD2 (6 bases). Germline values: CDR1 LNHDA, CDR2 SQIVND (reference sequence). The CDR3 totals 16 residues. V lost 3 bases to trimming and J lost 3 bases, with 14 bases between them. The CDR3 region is CASSILRLVDTGELFF. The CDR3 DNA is TGTGCCAGTAGTATTTTGCGACTAGTTGACACCGGGGAGCTGTTTTTT.

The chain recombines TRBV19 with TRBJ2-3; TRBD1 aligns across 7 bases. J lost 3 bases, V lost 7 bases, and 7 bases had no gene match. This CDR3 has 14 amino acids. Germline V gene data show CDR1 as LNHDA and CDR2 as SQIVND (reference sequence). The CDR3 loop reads CASTGQLPTDTQYF. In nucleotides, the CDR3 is TGTGCCAGTACGGGACAGCTGCCGACAGATACGCAGTATTTT.

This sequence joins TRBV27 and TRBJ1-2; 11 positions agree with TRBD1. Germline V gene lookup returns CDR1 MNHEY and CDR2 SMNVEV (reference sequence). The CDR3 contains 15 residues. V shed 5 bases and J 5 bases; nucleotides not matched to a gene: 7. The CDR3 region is CASSRDRGILYGYTF. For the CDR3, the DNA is TGTGCCAGCAGTCGGGACAGGGGGATATTATATGGCTACACCTTC.

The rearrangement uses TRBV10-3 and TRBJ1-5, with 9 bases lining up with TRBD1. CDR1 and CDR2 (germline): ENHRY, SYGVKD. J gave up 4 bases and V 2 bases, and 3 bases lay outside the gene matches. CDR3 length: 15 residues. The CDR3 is CAISEGQGSNQPQHF. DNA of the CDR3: TGTGCCATCAGTGAGGGACAGGGGTCGAATCAGCCCCAGCATTTT.

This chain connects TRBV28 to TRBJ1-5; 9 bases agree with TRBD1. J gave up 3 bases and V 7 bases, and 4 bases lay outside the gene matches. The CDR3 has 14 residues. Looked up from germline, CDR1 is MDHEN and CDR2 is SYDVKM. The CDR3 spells CASINRGPNQPQHF. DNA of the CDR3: TGTGCCAGCATTAACAGGGGGCCCAATCAGCCCCAGCATTTT. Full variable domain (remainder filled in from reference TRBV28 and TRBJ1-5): DVKVTQSSRYLVKRTGEKVFLECVQDMDHENMFWYRQDPGLGLRLIYFSYDVKMKEKGDIPEGYSVSREKKERFSLILESASTNQTSMYLCASINRGPNQPQHFGDGTRLSIL.

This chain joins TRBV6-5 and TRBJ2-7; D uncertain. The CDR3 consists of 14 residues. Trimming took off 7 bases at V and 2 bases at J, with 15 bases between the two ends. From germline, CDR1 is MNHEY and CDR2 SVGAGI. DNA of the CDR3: TGTGCCAGCACCCCAGGTGGGCAGGCCTACGAGCAGTACTTC. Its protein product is CASTPGGQAYEQYF.

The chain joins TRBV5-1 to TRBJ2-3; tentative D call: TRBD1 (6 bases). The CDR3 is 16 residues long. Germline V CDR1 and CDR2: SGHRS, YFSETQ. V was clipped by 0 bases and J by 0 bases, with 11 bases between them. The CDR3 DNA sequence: TGCGCCAGCAGCTTGGCGACAGGAACTAGCACAGATACGCAGTATTTT. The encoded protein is CASSLATGTSTDTQYF.

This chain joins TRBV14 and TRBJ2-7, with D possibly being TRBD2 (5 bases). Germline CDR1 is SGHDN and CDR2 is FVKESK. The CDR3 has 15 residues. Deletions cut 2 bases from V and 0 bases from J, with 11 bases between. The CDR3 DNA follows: TGTGCCAGCAGCCAATTCTTGGGAGACTCCTACGAGCAGTACTTC. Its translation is CASSQFLGDSYEQYF.

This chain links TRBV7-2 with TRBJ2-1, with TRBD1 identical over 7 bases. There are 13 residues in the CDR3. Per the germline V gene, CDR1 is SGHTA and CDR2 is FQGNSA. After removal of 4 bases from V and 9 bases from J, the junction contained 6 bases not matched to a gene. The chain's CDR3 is CASSSSTGFEQFF. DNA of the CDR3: TGTGCCAGCAGCTCCTCGACAGGGTTTGAGCAGTTCTTC.